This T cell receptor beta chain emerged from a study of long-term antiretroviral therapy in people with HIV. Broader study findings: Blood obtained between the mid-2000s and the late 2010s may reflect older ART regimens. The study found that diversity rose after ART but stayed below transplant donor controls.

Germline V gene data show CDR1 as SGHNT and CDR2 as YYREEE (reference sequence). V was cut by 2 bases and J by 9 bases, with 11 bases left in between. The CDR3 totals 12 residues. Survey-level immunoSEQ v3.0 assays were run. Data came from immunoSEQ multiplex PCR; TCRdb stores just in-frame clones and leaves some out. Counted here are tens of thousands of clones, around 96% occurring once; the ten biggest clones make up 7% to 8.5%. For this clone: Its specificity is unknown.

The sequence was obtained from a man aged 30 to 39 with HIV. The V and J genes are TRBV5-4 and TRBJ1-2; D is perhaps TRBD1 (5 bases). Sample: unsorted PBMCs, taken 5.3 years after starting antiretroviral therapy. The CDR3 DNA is TGTGCCAGCAGCTTAGAAACGGACAGCTACACCTTC. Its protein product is CASSLETDSYTF.